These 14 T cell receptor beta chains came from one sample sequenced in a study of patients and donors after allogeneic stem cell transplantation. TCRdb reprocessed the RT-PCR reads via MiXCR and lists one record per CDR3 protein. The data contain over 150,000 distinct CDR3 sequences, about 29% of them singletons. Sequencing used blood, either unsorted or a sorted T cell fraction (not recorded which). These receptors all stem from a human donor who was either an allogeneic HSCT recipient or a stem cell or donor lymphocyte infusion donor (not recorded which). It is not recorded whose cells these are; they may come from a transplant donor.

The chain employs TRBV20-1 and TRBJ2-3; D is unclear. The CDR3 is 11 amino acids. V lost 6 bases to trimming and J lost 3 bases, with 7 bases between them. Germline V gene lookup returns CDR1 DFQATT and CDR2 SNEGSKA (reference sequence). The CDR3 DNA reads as TGCAGTGCAACACTTACAGATACGCAGTATTTT. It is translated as CSATLTDTQYF.

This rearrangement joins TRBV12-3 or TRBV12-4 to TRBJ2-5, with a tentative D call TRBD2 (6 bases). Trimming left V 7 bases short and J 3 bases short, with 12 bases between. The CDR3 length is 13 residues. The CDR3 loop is CASILGGEETQYF. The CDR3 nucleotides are TGTGCCAGCATCCTCGGAGGGGAAGAGACCCAGTACTTC.

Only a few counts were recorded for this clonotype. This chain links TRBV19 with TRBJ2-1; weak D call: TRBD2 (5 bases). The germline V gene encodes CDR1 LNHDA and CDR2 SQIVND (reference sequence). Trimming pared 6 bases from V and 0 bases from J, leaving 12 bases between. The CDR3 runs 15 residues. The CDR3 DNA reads TGTGCCAGTAGGGAGGACTCGAGCTCCTACAATGAGCAGTTCTTC. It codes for CASREDSSSYNEQFF. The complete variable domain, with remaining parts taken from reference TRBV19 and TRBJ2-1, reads DGGITQSPKYLFRKEGQNVTLSCEQNLNHDAMYWYRQDPGQGLRLIYYSQIVNDFQKGDIAEGYSVSREKKESFPLTVTSAQKNPTAFYLCASREDSSSYNEQFFGPGTRLTVL.

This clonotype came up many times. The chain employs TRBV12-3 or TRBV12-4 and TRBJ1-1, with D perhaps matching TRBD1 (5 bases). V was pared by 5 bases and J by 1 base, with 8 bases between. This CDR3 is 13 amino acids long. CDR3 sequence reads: CASSGDGNTEAFF. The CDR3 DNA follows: TGTGCCAGCAGTGGGGACGGGAACACTGAAGCTTTCTTT.

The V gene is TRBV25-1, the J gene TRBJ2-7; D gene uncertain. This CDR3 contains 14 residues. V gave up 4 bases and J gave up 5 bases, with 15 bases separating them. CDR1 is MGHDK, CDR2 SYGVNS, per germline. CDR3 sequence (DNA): TGTGCCAGCAGTGCAGACCAGCCGCTGGACGAGCAGTACTTC. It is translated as CASSADQPLDEQYF.

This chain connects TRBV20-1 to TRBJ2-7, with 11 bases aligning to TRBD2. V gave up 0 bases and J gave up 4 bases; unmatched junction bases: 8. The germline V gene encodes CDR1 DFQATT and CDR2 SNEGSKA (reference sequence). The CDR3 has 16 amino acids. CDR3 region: CSARDPHSGRGYEQYF. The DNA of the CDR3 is TGCAGTGCTAGAGACCCCCATAGCGGGAGGGGTTACGAGCAGTACTTC.

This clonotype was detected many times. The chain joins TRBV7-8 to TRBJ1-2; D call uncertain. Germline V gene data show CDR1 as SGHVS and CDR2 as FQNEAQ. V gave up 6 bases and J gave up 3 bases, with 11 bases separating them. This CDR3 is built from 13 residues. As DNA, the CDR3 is TGTGCCAGCAGACCCCCGATGGACTATGGCTACACCTTC. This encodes CASRPPMDYGYTF.

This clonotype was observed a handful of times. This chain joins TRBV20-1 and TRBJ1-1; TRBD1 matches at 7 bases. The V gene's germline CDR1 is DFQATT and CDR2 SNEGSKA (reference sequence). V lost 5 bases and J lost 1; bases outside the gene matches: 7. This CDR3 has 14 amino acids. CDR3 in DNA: TGCAGTGCTCCGATAAACAGGGGGAACACTGAAGCTTTCTTT. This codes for CSAPINRGNTEAFF.

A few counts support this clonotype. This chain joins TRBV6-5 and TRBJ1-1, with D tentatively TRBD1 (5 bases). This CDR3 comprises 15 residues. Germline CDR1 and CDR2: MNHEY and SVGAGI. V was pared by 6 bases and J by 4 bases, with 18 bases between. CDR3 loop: CASRYEGGGTTEAFF. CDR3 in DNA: TGTGCCAGCAGATACGAAGGTGGGGGGACCACTGAAGCTTTCTTT.

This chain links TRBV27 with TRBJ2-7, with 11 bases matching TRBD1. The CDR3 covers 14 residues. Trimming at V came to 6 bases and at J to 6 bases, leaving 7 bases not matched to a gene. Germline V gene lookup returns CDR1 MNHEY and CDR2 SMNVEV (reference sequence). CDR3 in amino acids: CASRRDRGLGEQYF. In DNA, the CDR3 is TGTGCCAGCAGGAGGGACAGGGGGTTGGGCGAGCAGTACTTC.

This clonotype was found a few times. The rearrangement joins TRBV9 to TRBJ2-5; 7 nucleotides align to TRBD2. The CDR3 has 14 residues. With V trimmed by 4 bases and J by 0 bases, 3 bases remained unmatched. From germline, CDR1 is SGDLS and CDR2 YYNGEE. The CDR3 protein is CASSILADQETQYF. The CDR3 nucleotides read TGTGCCAGCAGCATCCTAGCGGACCAAGAGACCCAGTACTTC.

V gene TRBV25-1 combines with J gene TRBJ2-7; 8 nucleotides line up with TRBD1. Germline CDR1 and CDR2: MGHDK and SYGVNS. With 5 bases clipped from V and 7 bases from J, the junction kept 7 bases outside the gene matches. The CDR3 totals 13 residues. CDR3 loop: CASSTWDRHEQYF. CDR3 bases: TGTGCCAGCAGTACATGGGACAGGCATGAGCAGTACTTC.

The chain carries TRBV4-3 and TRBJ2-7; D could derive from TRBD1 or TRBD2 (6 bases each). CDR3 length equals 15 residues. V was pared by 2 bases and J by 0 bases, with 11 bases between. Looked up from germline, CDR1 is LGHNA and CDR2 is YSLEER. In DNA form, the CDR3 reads TGCGCCAGCAGCCAATGGGGGGACAACTCCTACGAGCAGTACTTC. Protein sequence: CASSQWGDNSYEQYF.

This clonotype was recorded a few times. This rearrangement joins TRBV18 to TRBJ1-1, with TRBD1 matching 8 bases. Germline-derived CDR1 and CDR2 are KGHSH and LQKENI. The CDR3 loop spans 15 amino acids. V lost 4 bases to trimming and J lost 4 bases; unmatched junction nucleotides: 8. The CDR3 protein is CASSQIRGLGTEAFF. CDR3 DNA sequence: TGTGCCAGCTCACAAATCAGGGGGCTGGGCACTGAAGCTTTCTTT.